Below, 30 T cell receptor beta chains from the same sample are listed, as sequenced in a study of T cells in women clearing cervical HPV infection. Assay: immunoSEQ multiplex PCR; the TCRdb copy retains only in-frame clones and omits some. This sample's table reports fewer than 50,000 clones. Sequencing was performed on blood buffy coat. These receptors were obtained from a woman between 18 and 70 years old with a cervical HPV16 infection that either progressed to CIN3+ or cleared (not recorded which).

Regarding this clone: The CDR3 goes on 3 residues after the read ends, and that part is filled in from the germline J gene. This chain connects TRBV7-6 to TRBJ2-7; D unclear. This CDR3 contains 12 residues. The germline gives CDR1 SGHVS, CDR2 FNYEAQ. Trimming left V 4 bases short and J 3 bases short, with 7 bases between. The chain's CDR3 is CASSSADYEQYF. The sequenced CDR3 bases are TGTGCCAGCAGCTCGGCGGACTACGAG. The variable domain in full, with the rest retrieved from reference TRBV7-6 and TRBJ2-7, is GAGVSQSPRYKVTKRGQDVALRCDPISGHVSLYWYRQALGQGPEFLTYFNYEAQQDKSGLPNDRFSAERPEGSISTLTIQRTEQRDSAMYRCASSSADYEQYFGPGTRLTVT.

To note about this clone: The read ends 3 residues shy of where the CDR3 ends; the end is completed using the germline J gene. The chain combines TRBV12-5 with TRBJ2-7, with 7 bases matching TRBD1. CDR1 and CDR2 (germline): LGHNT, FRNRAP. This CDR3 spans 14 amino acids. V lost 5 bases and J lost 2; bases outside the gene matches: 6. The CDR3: CASGTGTATYEQYF. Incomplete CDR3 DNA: TGTGCTAGTGGTACCGGGACAGCGACCTACGAG.

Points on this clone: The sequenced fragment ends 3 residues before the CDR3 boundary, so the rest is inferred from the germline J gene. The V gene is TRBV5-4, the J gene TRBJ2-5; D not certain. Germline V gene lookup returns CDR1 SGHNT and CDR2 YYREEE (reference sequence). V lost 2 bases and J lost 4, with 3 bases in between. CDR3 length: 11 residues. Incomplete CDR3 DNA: TGTGCCAGCAGCTTCGGAGAGACC. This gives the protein CASSFGET. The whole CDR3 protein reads CASSFGETQYF. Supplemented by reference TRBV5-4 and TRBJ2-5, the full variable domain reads ETGVTQSPTHLIKTRGQQVTLRCSSQSGHNTVSWYQQALGQGPQFIFQYYREEENGRGNFPPRFSGLQFPNYSSELNVNALELDDSALYLCASSFGETQYFGPGTRLLVL.

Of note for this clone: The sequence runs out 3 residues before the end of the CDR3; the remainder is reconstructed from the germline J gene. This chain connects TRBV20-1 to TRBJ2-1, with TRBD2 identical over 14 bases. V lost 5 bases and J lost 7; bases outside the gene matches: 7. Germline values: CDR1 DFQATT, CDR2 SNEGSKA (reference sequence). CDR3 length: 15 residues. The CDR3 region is CSAVGRTSGRNEQFF. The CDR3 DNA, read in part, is TGCAGTGCTGTGGGTAGGACTAGCGGGAGGAATGAG.

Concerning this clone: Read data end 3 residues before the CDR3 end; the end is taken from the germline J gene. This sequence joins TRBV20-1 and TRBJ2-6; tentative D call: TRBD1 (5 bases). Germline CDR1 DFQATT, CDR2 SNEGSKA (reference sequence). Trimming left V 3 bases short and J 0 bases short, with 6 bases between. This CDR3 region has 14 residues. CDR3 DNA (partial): TGCAGTGCTAGCGGACACTCTGGGGCCAACGTC. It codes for CSASGHSGANV. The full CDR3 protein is CSASGHSGANVLTF.

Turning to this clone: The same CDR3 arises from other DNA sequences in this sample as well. The sequenced CDR3 bases are TGTGCCAGCAGCACCGGACTAGCGTCGGATACG. Translated: CASSTGLASDT. The whole CDR3 protein reads CASSTGLASDTQYF. The rearrangement joins TRBV7-2 to TRBJ2-3; the match to TRBD2 covers 9 bases. The read terminates 3 residues before the CDR3 end, so the remaining end is supplied by the germline J gene. Germline lookup yields CDR1 SGHTA and CDR2 FQGNSA. V shed 5 bases and J 6 bases; nucleotides not matched to a gene: 6. The CDR3 runs 14 residues.

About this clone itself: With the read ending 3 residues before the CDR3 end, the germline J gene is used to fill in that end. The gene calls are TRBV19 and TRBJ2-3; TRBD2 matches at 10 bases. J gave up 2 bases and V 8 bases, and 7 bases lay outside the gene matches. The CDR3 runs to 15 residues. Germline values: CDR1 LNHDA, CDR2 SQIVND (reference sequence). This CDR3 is CASGTLAGYTDTQYF. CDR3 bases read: TGTGCCAGTGGCACACTAGCGGGGTACACAGATACG.

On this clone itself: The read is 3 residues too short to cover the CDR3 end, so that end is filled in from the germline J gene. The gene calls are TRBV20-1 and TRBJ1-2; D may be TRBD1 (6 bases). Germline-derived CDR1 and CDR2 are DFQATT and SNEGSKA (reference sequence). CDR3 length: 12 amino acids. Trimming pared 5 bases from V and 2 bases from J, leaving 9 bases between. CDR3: CSAGGQNYGYTF. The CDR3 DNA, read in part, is TGCAGTGCTGGAGGACAGAACTATGGC.

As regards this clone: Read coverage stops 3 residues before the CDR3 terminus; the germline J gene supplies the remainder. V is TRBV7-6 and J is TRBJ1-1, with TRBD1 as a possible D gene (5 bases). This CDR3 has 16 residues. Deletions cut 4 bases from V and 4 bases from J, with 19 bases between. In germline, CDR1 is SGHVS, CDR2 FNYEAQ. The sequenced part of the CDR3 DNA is TGTGCCAGCAGCTCTGGGCGGGGGGTGTCGACCACTGAA. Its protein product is CASSSGRGVSTTE. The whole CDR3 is CASSSGRGVSTTEAFF.

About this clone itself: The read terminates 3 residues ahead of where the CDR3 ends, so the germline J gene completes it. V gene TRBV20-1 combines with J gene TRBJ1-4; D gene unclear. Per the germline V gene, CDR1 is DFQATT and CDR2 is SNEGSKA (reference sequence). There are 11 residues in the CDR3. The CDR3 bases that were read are TGCAGTGCTAGCAGGTCAGACAAA. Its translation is CSASRSDK. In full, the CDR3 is CSASRSDKLFF.

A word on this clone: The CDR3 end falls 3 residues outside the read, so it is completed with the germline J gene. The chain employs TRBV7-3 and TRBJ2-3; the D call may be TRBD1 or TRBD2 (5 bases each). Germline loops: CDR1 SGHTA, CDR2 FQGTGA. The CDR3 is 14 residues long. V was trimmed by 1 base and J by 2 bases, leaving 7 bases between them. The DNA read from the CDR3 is TGTGCCAGCAGCTTAAGAGGGGACACAGATACG. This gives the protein CASSLRGDTDT. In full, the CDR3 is CASSLRGDTDTQYF.

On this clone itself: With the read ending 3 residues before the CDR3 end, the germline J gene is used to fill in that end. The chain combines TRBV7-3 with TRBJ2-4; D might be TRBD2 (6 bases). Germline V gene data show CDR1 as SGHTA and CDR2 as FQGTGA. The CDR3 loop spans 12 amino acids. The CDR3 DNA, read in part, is TGTGCCAGCAGCTCGGTGGGGGGTCTT. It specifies CASSSVGGL. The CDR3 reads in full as CASSSVGGLQYF.

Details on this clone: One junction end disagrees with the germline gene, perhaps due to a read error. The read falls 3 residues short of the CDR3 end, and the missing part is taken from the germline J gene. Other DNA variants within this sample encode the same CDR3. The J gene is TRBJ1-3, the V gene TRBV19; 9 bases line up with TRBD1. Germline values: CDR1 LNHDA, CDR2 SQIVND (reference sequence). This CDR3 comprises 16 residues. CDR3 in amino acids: CASSAQTGGGGNTIYF. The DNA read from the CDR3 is TGTGCCAGTAGTGCCCAAACAGGGGGCGGTGGAAACACT. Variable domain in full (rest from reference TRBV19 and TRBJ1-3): DGGITQSPKYLFRKEGQNVTLSCEQNLNHDAMYWYRQDPGQGLRLIYYSQIVNDFQKGDIAEGYSVSREKKESFPLTVTSAQKNPTAFYLCASSAQTGGGGNTIYFGEGSWLTVV.

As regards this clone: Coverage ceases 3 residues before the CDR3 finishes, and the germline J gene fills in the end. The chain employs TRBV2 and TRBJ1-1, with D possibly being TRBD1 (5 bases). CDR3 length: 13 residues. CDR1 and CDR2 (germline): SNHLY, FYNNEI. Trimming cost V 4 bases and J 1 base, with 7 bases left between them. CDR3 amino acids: CASSGGGNTEAFF. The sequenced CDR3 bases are TGTGCCAGCAGTGGGGGGGGGAACACTGAA.

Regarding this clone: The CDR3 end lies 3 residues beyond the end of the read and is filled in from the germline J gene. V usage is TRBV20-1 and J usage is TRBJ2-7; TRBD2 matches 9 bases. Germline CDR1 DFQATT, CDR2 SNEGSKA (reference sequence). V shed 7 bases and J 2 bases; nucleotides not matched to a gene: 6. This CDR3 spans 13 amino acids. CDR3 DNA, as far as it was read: TGCAGTGTCAATAGCGGGGGAACCTACGAG. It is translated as CSVNSGGTYE. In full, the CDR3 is CSVNSGGTYEQYF.

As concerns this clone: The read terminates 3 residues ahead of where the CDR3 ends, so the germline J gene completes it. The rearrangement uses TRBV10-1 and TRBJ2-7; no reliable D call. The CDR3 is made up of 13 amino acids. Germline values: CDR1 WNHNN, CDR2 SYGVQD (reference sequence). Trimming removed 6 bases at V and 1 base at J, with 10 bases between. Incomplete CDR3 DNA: TGCGCCAGCAGGACGGGTTCGTCCTACGAG. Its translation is CASRTGSSYE. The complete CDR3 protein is CASRTGSSYEQYF.

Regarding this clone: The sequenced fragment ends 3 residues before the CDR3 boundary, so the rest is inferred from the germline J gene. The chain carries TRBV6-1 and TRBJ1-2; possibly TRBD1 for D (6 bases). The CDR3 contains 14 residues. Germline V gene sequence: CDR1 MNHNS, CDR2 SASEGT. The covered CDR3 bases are TGTGCCAGCAGTGAATATTGGGACAACTACGAC. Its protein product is CASSEYWDNYD. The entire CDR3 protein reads CASSEYWDNYDYTF.

CDR3: CASSQGALEGGEQFF. CDR3 bases read: TGTGCCAGCAGCCAAGGGGCCCTAGAGGGCGGTGAG. The chain is built from TRBV2 and TRBJ2-1; D may be TRBD1 or TRBD2 (5 bases each). Read sequence stops 3 residues before the CDR3 end, and the germline J gene provides the missing end. CDR1 SNHLY and CDR2 FYNNEI come from the germline V gene. Deletions cut 6 bases from V and 9 bases from J, with 21 bases between. The CDR3 totals 15 residues.

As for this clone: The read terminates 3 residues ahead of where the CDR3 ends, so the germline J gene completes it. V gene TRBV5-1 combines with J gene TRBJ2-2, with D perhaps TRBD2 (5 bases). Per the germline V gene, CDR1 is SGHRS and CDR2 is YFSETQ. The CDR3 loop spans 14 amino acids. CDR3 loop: CASSLGVIGGPLFF. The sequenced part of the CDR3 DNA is TGCGCCAGCAGCTTGGGGGTTATAGGCGGGCCG.

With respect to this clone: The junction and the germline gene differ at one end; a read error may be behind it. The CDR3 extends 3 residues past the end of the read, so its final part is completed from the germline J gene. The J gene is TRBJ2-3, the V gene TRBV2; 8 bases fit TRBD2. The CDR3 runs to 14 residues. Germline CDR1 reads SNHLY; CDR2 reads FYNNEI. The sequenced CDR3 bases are TGTGCCAGCAGTGTGAGCGGGGGAGCAGAGACG. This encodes CASSVSGGAET. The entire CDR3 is CASSVSGGAETQYF.

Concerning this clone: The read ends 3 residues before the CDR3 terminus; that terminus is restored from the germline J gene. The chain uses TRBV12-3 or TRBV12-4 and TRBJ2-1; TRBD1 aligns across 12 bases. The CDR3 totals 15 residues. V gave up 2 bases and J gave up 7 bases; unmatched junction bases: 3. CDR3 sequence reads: CASSLTGQGANEQFF. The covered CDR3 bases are TGTGCCAGCAGTTTAACGGGACAGGGGGCGAATGAG.

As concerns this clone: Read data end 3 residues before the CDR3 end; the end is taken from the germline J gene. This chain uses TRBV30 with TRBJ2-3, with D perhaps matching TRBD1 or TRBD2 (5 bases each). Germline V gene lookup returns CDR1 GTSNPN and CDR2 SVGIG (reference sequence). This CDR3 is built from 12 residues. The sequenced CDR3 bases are TGTGCCTGGAGTAAGAGGGGAGAGACG. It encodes CAWSKRGET. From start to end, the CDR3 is CAWSKRGETQYF.

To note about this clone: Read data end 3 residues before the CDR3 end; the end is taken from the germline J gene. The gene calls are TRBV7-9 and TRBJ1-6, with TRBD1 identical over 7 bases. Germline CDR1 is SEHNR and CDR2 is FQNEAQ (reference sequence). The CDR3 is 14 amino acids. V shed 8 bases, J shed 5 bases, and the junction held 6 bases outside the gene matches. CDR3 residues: CASRDSRDNSPLHF. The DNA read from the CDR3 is TGTGCCAGCCGGGACAGCCGAGATAATTCACCC.

The CDR3 is CASSESFDNYEQYF. The DNA read from the CDR3 is TGTGCCAGCAGTGAATCCTTTGACAACTACGAG. The chain combines TRBV6-1 with TRBJ2-7; D ambiguous. The read halts 3 residues ahead of the CDR3 end, with the missing end drawn from the germline J gene. Germline CDR1 and CDR2: MNHNS and SASEGT. V was clipped by 2 bases and J by 3 bases, with 11 bases between them. This CDR3 has 14 amino acids.

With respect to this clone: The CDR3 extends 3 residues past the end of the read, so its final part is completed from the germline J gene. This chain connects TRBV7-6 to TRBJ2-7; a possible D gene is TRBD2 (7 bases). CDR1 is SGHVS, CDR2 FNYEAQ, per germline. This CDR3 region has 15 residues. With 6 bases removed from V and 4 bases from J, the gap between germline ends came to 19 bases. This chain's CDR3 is CASSLTPGGRYEQYF. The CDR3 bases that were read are TGTGCCAGCAGTCTAACGCCCGGGGGGCGTTACGAG. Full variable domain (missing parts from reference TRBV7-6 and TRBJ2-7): GAGVSQSPRYKVTKRGQDVALRCDPISGHVSLYWYRQALGQGPEFLTYFNYEAQQDKSGLPNDRFSAERPEGSISTLTIQRTEQRDSAMYRCASSLTPGGRYEQYFGPGTRLTVT.

The CDR3 here is CASSTSGVTDTQYF. The CDR3 bases that were read are TGTGCCAGCAGCACTAGCGGGGTCACAGATACG. The rearrangement uses TRBV5-6 and TRBJ2-3; TRBD2 matches 10 bases. The read is 3 residues too short to cover the CDR3 end, so that end is filled in from the germline J gene. The V gene's germline CDR1 is SGHDT and CDR2 YYEEEE. CDR3 length: 14 amino acids. With 4 bases clipped from V and 2 bases from J, the junction kept 1 base outside the gene matches.

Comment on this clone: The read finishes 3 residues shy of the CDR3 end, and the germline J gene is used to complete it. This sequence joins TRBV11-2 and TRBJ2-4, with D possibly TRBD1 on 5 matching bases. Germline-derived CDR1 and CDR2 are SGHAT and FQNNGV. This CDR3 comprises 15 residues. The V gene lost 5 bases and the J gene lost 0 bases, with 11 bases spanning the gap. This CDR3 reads CASSLVGRAKNIQYF. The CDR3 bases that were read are TGTGCCAGCAGCCTTGTGGGGCGAGCCAAAAACATT.

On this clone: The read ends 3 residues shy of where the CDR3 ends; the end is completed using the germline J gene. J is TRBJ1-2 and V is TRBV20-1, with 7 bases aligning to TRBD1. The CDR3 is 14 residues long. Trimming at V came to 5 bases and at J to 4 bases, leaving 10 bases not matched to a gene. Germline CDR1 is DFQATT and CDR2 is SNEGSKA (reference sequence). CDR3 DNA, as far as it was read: TGCAGTGCTGCTACAGGGGAGCACAGCTATGGC. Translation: CSAATGEHSYG. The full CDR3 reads CSAATGEHSYGYTF.

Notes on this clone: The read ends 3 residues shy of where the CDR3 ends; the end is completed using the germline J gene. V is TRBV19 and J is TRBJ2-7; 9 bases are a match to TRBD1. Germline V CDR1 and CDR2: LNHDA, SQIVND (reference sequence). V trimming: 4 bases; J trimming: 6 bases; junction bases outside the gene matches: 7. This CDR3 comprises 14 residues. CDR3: CASSTRDRVSEQYF. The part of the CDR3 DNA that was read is TGTGCCAGTAGTACCCGGGACAGGGTCTCCGAG.

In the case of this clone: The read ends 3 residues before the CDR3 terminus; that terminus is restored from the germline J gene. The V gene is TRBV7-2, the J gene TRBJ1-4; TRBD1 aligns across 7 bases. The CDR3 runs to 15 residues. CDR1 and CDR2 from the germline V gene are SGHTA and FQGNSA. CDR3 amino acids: CASRQTGPQNSPLFF. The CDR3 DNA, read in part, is TGTGCCAGCAGACAGACAGGGCCGCAGAATTCACCA. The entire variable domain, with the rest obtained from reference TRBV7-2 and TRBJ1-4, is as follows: GAGVSQSPSNKVTEKGKDVELRCDPISGHTALYWYRQSLGQGLEFLIYFQGNSAPDKSGLPSDRFSAERTGGSVSTLTIQRTQQEDSAVYLCASRQTGPQNSPLFFGSGTQLSVL.